The following is a TCR beta chain sequence with its context. The antigen it binds to is not known. Within one base of it there is no much larger clone, and no base qualities were kept. This sample is drawn from a study of T-cell memory formation after mild COVID-19 (dated by TCRdb to the early 2020s). Some background on the complete study: TCR sequence clusters from the two donors were largely donor specific. T-cell clones expanding and contracting after mild COVID-19 in a couple of donors were tracked by longitudinal TCRalpha and TCRbeta repertoire sequencing. Two young, previously healthy adult volunteers made up the cohort, one male and one female. Results the study describes overall, beyond this receptor: The study covered only a couple of mild cases, and larger cohorts including severe cases with pre-infection samples were considered necessary. Balanced CD4/CD8 phenotypes were observed for clones contracting from day 15 to 85, whereas a bias towards CD4+ was observed for a second wave of clones expanding from day 15 to 37. The second-wave clones that peaked on day 37 were not confirmed to be SARS-CoV-2 specific. Some responding clones were detected in pre-infection memory, which suggested that pre-existing cross-reactive memory T cells had joined the SARS-CoV-2 response. Contracting CD4+ clones were found mainly in CM and EM memory subsets, while CD8+ clones were enriched in EMRA.

Ficoll-Paque density gradient centrifugation was the method used to isolate PBMCs. Sequencing was carried out with an Illumina NovaSeq 6000. cDNA libraries for TCRalpha and TCRbeta were prepared by 5'RACE using constant-segment primers, with sample barcodes and unique molecular identifiers added. Trizol reagent was used to extract RNA from every sample. The libraries were amplified in two PCR steps, and the second step added a second sample barcode and Illumina TruSeq adapters. Sequencing of the libraries was done on an Illumina NovaSeq, producing 2 x 150 bp paired-end reads. The original pipeline was this. Reads were demultiplexed and collapsed into UMI-guided consensus sequences with migec v1.2.7. Using mixcr v2.1.11, UMI consensuses were aligned to TRA and TRB V and J templates and then assembled into clonotypes. Clonotypes were classified as expanded or contracted when called significant by both edgeR and NoisET, with noise models trained on biological replicates. For edgeR calls, a false discovery rate-adjusted p below 0.01 and a log2 fold-change threshold of 1 were applied. As an exploratory analysis of dynamics, PCA with hierarchical clustering was applied to max-normalized trajectories of the 1000 most abundant clonotypes. Separately sequenced CD4+ and CD8+ repertoires were used to assign a CD4 or CD8 phenotype to each responding clone. TCRdb itself trimmed the public reads at Q25 with fastp, ran MiXCR and retained productive beta chains. For every CDR3 protein sequence, its rows merge into one entry that carries the most common genes and DNA. TCRdb's processing, not the authors', yielded these V and J calls. The sample contains 400,000 to 500,000 distinct CDR3 sequences, roughly 20% of them found a single time. The top ten hold about 8.1% of the sample.

Unmatched junction bases come to 6, with V trimmed by 3 bases and J by 2 bases. CDR1 and CDR2, per the germline V gene, are SGHDT and YYEEEE. The CDR3, cysteine through phenylalanine, is 15 amino acids long. Kept here is only the CDR3 DNA, which spans 45 bases and is read in frame from base 1. This TCR came from an adult woman who had mild COVID-19 (a few samples of this study predate the infection). The sample titles of this study are shuffled in the database, so cell type and time point are left out; the donor was told from shared clones. This receptor chain uses TRBV5-6 and TRBJ2-7, with TRBD2 matching 9 junction bases. The sample consisted of PBMCs or a T cell subset sorted from them (not recorded which). This receptor has the CDR3 CASSSTSGGAYEQYF. The base sequence is TGTGCCAGCAGCTCGACTAGCGGAGGGGCCTACGAGCAGTACTTC.